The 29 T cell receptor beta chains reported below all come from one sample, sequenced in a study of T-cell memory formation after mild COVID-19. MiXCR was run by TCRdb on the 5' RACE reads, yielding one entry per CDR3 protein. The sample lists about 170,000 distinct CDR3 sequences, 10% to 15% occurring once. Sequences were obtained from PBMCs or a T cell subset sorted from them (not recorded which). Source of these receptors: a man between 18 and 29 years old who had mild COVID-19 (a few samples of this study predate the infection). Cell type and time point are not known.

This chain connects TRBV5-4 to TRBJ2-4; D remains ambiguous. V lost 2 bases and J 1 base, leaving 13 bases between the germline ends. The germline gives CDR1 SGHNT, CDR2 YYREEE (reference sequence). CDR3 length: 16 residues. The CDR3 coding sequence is TGTGCCAGCAGCTTACCAGGCGTTCAGGCCAAAAACATTCAGTACTTC. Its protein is CASSLPGVQAKNIQYF.

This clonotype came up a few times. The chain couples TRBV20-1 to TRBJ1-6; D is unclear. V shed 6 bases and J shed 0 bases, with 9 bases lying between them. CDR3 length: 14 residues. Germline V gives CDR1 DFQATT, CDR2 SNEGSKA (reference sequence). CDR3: CSATRISYNSPLHF. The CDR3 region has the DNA TGCAGTGCAACTCGCATCTCCTATAATTCACCCCTCCACTTT.

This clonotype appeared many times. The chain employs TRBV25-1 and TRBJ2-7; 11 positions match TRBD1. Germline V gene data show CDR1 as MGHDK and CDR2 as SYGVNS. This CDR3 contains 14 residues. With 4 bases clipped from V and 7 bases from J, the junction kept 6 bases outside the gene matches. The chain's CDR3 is CASSAQDRGPEQYF. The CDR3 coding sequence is TGTGCCAGCAGTGCTCAGGACAGGGGGCCGGAGCAGTACTTC.

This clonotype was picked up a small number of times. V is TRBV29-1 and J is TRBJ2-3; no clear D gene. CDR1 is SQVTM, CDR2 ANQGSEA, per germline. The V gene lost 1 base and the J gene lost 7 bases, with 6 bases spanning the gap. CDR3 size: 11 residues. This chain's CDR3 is CSVEGRNTQYF. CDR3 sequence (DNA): TGCAGCGTTGAAGGGCGCAATACGCAGTATTTT.

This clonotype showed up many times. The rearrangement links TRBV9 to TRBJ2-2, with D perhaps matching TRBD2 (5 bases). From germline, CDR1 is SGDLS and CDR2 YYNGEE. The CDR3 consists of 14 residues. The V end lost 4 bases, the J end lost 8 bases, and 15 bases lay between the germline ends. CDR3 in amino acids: CASSIRTGGGELFF. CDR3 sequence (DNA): TGTGCCAGCAGCATTCGGACCGGCGGGGGGGAGCTGTTTTTT.

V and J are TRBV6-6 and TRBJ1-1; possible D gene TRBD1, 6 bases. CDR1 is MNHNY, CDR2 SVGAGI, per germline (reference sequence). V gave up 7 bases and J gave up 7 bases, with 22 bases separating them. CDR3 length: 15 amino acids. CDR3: CASMKAAGAIVEAFF. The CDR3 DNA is TGTGCCAGCATGAAGGCGGCAGGGGCGATCGTTGAAGCTTTCTTT.

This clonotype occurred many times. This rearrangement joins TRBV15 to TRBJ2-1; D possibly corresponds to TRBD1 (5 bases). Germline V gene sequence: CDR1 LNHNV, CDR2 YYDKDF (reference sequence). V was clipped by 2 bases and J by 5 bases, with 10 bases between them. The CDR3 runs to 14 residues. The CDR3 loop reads CATSRNRNDNEQFF. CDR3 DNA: TGTGCCACCAGCAGAAACAGGAACGACAATGAGCAGTTCTTC.

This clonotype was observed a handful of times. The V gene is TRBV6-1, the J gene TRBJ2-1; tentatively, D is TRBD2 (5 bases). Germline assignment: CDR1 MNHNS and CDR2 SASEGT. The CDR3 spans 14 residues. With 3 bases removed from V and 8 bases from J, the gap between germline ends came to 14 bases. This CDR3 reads CASSDFGPRDEQFF. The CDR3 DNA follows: TGTGCCAGCAGTGATTTCGGGCCGAGGGATGAGCAGTTCTTC.

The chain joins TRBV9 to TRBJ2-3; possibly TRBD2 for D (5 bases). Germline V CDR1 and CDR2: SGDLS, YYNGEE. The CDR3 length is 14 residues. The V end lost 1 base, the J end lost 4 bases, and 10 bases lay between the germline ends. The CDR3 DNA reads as TGTGCCAGCAGCGTAATGTCTAGCCCAGATACGCAGTATTTT. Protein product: CASSVMSSPDTQYF.

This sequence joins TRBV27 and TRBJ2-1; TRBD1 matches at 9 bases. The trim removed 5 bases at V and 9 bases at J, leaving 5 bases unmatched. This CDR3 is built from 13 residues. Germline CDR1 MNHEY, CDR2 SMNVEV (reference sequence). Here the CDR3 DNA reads TGTGCCAGCAGTACGGGACAGGGTGGTGAGCAGTTCTTC. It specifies CASSTGQGGEQFF.

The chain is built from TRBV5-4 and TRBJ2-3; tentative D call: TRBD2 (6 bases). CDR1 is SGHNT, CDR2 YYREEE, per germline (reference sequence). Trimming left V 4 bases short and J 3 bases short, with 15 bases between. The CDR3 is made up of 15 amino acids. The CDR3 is CASSLGGVRTDTQYF. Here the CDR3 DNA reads TGTGCCAGCAGCCTCGGGGGAGTAAGGACAGATACGCAGTATTTT. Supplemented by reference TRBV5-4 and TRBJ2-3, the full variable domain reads ETGVTQSPTHLIKTRGQQVTLRCSSQSGHNTVSWYQQALGQGPQFIFQYYREEENGRGNFPPRFSGLQFPNYSSELNVNALELDDSALYLCASSLGGVRTDTQYFGPGTRLTVL.

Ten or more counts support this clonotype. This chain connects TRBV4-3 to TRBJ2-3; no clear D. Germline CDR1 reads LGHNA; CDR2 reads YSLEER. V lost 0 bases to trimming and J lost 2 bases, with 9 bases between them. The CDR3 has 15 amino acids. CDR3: CASSQEPQDTDTQYF. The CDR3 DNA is TGCGCCAGCAGCCAAGAACCCCAGGACACAGATACGCAGTATTTT.

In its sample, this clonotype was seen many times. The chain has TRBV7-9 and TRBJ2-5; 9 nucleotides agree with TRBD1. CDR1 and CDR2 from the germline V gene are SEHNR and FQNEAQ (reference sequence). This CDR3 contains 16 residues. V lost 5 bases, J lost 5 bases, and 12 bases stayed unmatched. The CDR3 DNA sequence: TGTGCCAGCAGCCCCGGACCGGGACAGGGAGGGGAGACCCAGTACTTC. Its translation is CASSPGPGQGGETQYF.

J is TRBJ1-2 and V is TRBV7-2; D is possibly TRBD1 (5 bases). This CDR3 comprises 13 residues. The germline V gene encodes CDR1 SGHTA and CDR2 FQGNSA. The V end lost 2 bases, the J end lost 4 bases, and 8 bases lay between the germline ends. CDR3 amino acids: CASSLQGSYGYTF. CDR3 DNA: TGTGCCAGCAGCTTACAGGGATCCTATGGCTACACCTTC.

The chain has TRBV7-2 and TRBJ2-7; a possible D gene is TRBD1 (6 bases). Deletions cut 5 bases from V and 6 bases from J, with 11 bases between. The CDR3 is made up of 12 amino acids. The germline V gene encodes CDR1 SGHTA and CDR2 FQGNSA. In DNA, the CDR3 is TGTGCCAGCAGCCCAAACAGGGTCGAGCAGTACTTC. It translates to CASSPNRVEQYF.

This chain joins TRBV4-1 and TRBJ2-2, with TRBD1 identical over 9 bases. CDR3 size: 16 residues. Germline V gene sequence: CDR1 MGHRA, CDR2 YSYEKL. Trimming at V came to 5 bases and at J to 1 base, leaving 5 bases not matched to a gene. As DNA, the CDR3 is TGCGCCAGCAGCATCCGGGACAGGGTGAACACCGGGGAGCTGTTTTTT. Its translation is CASSIRDRVNTGELFF.

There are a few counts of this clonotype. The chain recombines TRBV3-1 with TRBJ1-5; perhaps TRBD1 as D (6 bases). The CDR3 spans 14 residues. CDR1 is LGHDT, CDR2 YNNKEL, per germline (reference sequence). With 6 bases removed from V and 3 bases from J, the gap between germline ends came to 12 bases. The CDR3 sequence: CASSPDRSNQPQHF. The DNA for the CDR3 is TGTGCCAGCAGTCCTGACAGGTCCAATCAGCCCCAGCATTTT.

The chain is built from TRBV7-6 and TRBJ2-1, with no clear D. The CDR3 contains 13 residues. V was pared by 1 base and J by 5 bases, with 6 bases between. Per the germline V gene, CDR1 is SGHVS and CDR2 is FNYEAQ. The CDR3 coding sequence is TGTGCCAGCAGCTTAGACACCGACAATGAGCAGTTCTTC. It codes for CASSLDTDNEQFF.

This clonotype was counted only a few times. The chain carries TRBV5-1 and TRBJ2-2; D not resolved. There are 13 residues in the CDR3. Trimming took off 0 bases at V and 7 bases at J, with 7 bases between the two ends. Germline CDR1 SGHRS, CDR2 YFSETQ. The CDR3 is CASSLEDGGELFF. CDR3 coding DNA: TGCGCCAGCAGCTTGGAGGACGGCGGGGAGCTGTTTTTT.

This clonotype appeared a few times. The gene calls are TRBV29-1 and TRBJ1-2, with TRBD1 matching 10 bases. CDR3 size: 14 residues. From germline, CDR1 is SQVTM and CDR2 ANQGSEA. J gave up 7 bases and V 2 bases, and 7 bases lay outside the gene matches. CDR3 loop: CSVEPGTGVRGYTF. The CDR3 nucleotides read TGCAGCGTTGAACCCGGGACAGGGGTCCGTGGCTACACCTTC.

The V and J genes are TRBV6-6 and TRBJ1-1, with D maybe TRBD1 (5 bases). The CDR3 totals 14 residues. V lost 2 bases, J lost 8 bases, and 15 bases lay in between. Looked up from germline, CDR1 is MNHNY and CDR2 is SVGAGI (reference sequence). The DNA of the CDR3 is TGTGCCAGCAGTTACAACGGAGACCGGGGGGAAGCTTTCTTT. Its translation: CASSYNGDRGEAFF.

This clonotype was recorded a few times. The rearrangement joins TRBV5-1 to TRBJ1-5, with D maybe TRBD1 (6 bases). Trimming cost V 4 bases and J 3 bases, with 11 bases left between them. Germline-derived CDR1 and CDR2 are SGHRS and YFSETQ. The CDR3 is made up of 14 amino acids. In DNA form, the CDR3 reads TGCGCCAGCAGCCCGGGGGGCACCAATCAGCCCCAGCATTTT. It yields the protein CASSPGGTNQPQHF.

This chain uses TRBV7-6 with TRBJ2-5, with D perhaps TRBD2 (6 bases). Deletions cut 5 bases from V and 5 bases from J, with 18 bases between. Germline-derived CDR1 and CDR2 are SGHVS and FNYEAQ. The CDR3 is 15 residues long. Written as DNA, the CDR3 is TGTGCCAGCAGCCCAAGGTCGGGGGTACGGGAGACCCAGTACTTC. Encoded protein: CASSPRSGVRETQYF.

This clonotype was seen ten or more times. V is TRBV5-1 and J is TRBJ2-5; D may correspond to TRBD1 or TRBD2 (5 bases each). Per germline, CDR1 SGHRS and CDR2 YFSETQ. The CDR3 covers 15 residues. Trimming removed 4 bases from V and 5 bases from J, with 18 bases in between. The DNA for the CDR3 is TGCGCCAGCAGCCCCGGGACCAAGCTAAAGGAGACCCAGTACTTC. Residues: CASSPGTKLKETQYF. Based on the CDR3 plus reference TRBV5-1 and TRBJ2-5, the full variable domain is KAGVTQTPRYLIKTRGQQVTLSCSPISGHRSVSWYQQTPGQGLQFLFEYFSETQRNKGNFPGRFSGRQFSNSRSEMNVSTLELGDSALYLCASSPGTKLKETQYFGPGTRLLVL.

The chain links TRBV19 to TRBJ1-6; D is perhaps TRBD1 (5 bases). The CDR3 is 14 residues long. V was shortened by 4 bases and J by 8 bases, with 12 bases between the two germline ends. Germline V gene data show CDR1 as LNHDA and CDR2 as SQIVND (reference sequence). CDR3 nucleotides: TGTGCCAGTAGTAGCCGGGACGGATATTCACCCCTCCACTTT. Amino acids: CASSSRDGYSPLHF.

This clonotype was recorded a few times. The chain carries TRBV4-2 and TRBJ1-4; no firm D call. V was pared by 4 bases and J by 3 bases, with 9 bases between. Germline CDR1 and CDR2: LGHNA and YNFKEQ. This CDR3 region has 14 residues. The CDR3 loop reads CASSPQDSNEKLFF. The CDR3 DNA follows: TGTGCCAGCAGCCCTCAGGACTCTAATGAAAAACTGTTTTTT.

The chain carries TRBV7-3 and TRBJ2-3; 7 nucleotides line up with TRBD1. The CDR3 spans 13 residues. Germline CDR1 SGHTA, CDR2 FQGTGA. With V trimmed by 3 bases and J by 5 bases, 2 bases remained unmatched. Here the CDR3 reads CASSFDREDTQYF. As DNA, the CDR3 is TGTGCCAGCAGCTTTGACAGGGAAGATACGCAGTATTTT.

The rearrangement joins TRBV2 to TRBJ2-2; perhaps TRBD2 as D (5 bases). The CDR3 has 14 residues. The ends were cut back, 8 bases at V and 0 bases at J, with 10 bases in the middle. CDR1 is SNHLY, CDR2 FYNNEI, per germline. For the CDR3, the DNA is TGTGCCAGCTTGGCAGCGGCGAACACCGGGGAGCTGTTTTTT. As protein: CASLAAANTGELFF.

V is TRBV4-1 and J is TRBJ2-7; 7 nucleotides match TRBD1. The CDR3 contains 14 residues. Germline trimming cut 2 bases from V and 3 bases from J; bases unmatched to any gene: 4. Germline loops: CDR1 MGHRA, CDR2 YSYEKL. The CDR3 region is CASSQRQGIYEQYF. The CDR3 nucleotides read TGCGCCAGCAGCCAAAGACAGGGAATCTACGAGCAGTACTTC.